This TCR beta chain was sequenced for a study of T cell responses to AZD1222 COVID-19 vaccine. General observations from the study: Clonal diversity may have been underestimated in mostly white British donors. Just 5 or 6 AZD1222 recipients tested seropositive at baseline.

TCRdb keeps only in-frame clones here, not all; method: immunoSEQ multiplex PCR. This repertoire shows more than 150,000 clones, approximately 90% found once; its top ten account for under 8%. Concerning this clone itself: The target antigen is unknown.

The CDR3 contains 17 residues. Trimming took 1 base from V and 6 from J, leaving 21 bases between them. Germline-derived CDR1 and CDR2 are LGHNA and YNFKEQ. The sample was peripheral blood, taken on day 0 of AZD1222 vaccination. The chain links TRBV4-2 to TRBJ1-2; D might be TRBD1 (5 bases). This TCR was recovered from an adult in good health. The CDR3, as DNA: TGTGCCAGCAGCCAAGCGAGAAGACAGAATCCCAGAGATGGCTACACCTTC. Translated, it gives CASSQARRQNPRDGYTF.